This TCR beta chain came from a study of cytomegalovirus exposure and HLA in healthy donors. A multiplex PCR was run with 60 Vbeta primers and 13 Jbeta primers. The assay was immunoSEQ multiplex PCR, and TCRdb's table has in-frame clones only and misses some. Seen here are around 180,000 clones, approximately 88% observed once, and the top ten hold about 0.26%. Germline loops: CDR1 DFQATT, CDR2 SNEGSKA (reference sequence). V lost 3 bases, J lost 8 bases, and 10 bases lay in between. This CDR3 comprises 11 residues. The sequence derives from a boy younger than 18 in good health and CMV-seronegative. The sequencing sample was made of PBMCs. This sequence joins TRBV20-1 and TRBJ1-2; D is ambiguous. The CDR3 DNA sequence: TGCAGTGCTAGGGAAGCGCAGGGCTACACCTTC. It encodes CSAREAQGYTF.